The 5 T cell receptor beta chains reported below all come from one sample, sequenced in a study of regulatory T cells in long-lasting Graves disease. Both iRepertoire HTBI primers and Arm-PCR of CDR3 regions were used to build the TCR beta libraries. In TCRdb, the multiplex PCR reads were re-called with MiXCR into one record per CDR3 protein. The sample includes more than 300,000 distinct CDR3 sequences, 15% to 17% of them seen just once. The time point here: newly diagnosed GD, antithyroid drugs for less than 3 months. Making the TCR library involved RNA that had been extracted from PBMCs. This specimen was peripheral blood mononuclear cells (PBMCs), taken at new diagnosis, from a patient treated with antithyroid drugs. The receptors originated from a female donor with Graves disease.

The chain carries TRBV5-1 and TRBJ2-7; 9 bases are a match to TRBD2. Germline V gene sequence: CDR1 SGHRS, CDR2 YFSETQ. The CDR3 consists of 15 residues. Trimming removed 4 bases from V and 3 bases from J; junction bases left unmatched: 8. The DNA for the CDR3 is TGCGCCAGCAGCCTCACCAGCGGGGGGAACTACGAGCAGTACTTC. Its protein product is CASSLTSGGNYEQYF.

J is TRBJ2-5 and V is TRBV19, with 12 nucleotides matching TRBD2. This CDR3 contains 15 residues. Germline trimming cut 6 bases from V and 2 bases from J; bases unmatched to any gene: 4. Germline CDR1 is LNHDA and CDR2 is SQIVND (reference sequence). The CDR3 DNA is TGTGCCAGTAGAAACCTAGCGGGAGGGCAAGAGACCCAGTACTTC. Protein sequence: CASRNLAGGQETQYF. The complete variable domain, with remaining parts taken from reference TRBV19 and TRBJ2-5, reads DGGITQSPKYLFRKEGQNVTLSCEQNLNHDAMYWYRQDPGQGLRLIYYSQIVNDFQKGDIAEGYSVSREKKESFPLTVTSAQKNPTAFYLCASRNLAGGQETQYFGPGTRLLVL.

The sample holds many counts of this clonotype. The V and J genes are TRBV15 and TRBJ1-2, with D hard to call. The CDR3 contains 13 residues. The germline V gene has CDR1 LNHNV and CDR2 YYDKDF (reference sequence). Trimming shortened V by 4 bases and J by 5 bases, and 11 bases separated the two germline ends. The CDR3 DNA sequence: TGTGCCACCAGCATCGGAGACCTTTATGGCTACACCTTC. It specifies CATSIGDLYGYTF.

This clonotype was recorded at least ten times. The chain is built from TRBV3-1 and TRBJ2-3; maybe TRBD1 (5 bases). Germline V gene lookup returns CDR1 LGHDT and CDR2 YNNKEL (reference sequence). The ends were cut back, 1 base at V and 4 bases at J, with 9 bases in the middle. The CDR3 loop spans 14 amino acids. Written as DNA, the CDR3 is TGTGCCAGCAGCCAAGGGCAGGGCTCAGATACGCAGTATTTT. Its protein product is CASSQGQGSDTQYF.

Regarding this clonotype: This sequence is one base from a far larger clone and is likely a read error. The rearrangement uses TRBV30 and TRBJ2-1; D perhaps matches TRBD2 (6 bases). V was clipped by 3 bases and J by 13 bases, with 22 bases between them. The germline gives CDR1 GTSNPN, CDR2 SVGIG (reference sequence). This CDR3 is 14 amino acids long. The CDR3 region has the DNA TGTGCCTGGAGCCGGGAGATGTACCAAGAGACCCAGTTCTTC. It is translated as CAWSREMYQETQFF. Supplemented by reference TRBV30 and TRBJ2-1, the full variable domain reads SQTIHQWPATLVQPVGSPLSLECTVEGTSNPNLYWYRQAAGRGLQLLFYSVGIGQISSEVPQNLSASRPQDRQFILSSKKLLLSDSGFYLCAWSREMYQETQFFGPGTRLTVL.